These T cell receptor beta chains were read from a single sample in a study of early T cells in non-severe SARS-CoV-2 infection. MiXCR, run by TCRdb on the 5' RACE reads, gives a single entry per CDR3 protein. The sample contains more than 75,000 distinct CDR3 sequences, about 12% of which appear only once. Material for sequencing was whole blood. The receptors come from an adult who was a healthcare worker with PCR-confirmed SARS-CoV-2 infection or an uninfected control (not recorded which). Each CDR3 is given with its conserved first and last residue. A D gene is named only where the DNA matches it firmly. Clone size is shown for a subset of rows, as once, few, many or a class of expanded clone.

d_call clone_size j_call v_call cdr3_aa cdr3_nt
- - TRBJ1-2 TRBV29-1 CSAGTPYGYTF TGCAGCGCCGGGACACCCTATGGCTACACCTTC
- few TRBJ2-3 TRBV7-3 CASSLWAEDTQYF TGTGCCAGCAGCTTATGGGCGGAAGATACGCAGTATTTT
- - TRBJ1-1 TRBV19 CASSTPEATEAFF TGTGCCAGTAGTACACCCGAGGCGACTGAAGCTTTCTTT
- - TRBJ2-3 TRBV27 CASSLFLAASTDTQYF TGTGCCAGCAGTTTGTTCCTAGCCGCAAGCACAGATACGCAGTATTTT
- many TRBJ2-7 TRBV10-2 CASTALLGEQYF TGCGCCAGCACGGCTCTTCTAGGGGAGCAGTACTTC
TRBD2 few TRBJ2-7 TRBV7-8 CASSPHGGRAYEQYF TGTGCCAGCAGCCCCCATGGCGGGAGGGCCTACGAGCAGTACTTC
- - TRBJ1-4 TRBV4-1 CASSQDWGGEKLFF TGCGCCAGCAGCCAAGATTGGGGCGGAGAAAAACTGTTTTTT
TRBD1 - TRBJ1-6 TRBV20-1 CSARDEGASPYNSPLHF TGCAGTGCTAGAGATGAGGGGGCGAGCCCCTATAATTCACCCCTCCACTTT
TRBD2 many TRBJ2-1 TRBV20-1 CSASASGDYNEQFF TGCAGTGCTAGTGCTAGCGGGGACTACAATGAGCAGTTCTTC
- - TRBJ2-3 TRBV28 CASSLLSLAQYF TGTGCCAGCAGTCTCCTCTCTCTCGCGCAGTATTTT
- - TRBJ2-2 TRBV24-1 CATSPENTGELFF TGTGCCACCAGTCCCGAGAACACCGGGGAGCTGTTTTTT
TRBD2 few TRBJ2-1 TRBV7-9 CASRPTSGRLNSYNEQFF TGTGCCAGCAGGCCAACTAGCGGGAGGCTCAACTCCTACAATGAGCAGTTCTTC
TRBD2 many TRBJ2-1 TRBV11-3 CASSLSGATPHNEQFF TGTGCCAGCAGCCTTAGCGGGGCAACTCCCCACAATGAGCAGTTCTTC
- - TRBJ2-7 TRBV19 CASSPVEGLSYEQYF TGTGCCAGTAGTCCCGTGGAGGGCCTCTCCTACGAGCAGTACTTC
TRBD2 few TRBJ2-3 TRBV6-5 CASSFGTSGDTQYF TGTGCCAGCAGTTTCGGGACTAGCGGGGATACGCAGTATTTT
TRBD1 - TRBJ1-6 TRBV7-8 CASSLDHRGNSPLHF TGTGCCAGCAGCTTAGACCACAGGGGTAATTCACCCCTCCACTTT
- few TRBJ2-3 TRBV30 CAWIRGGAGTDTQYF TGTGCCTGGATTCGAGGAGGGGCCGGCACAGATACGCAGTATTTT
TRBD1 - TRBJ1-3 TRBV7-2 CASSLAQGRAGNTIYF TGTGCCAGCAGCTTAGCACAGGGGCGCGCTGGAAACACCATATATTTT
TRBD1 - TRBJ2-2 TRBV3-1 CASSQPGTEGELFF TGTGCCAGCAGCCAACCCGGGACAGAAGGGGAGCTGTTTTTT
- - TRBJ1-1 TRBV29-1 CSVQGRTEAFF TGCAGCGTTCAGGGAAGGACTGAAGCTTTCTTT
- few TRBJ2-6 TRBV10-3 CAINPGPNVLTF TGTGCCATCAATCCTGGACCCAACGTCCTGACTTTC
- many TRBJ2-7 TRBV20-1 CSARGRYPPYEQYF TGCAGTGCTAGAGGCAGGTACCCTCCGTACGAGCAGTACTTC
- many TRBJ2-4 TRBV29-1 CSVVIPGRNIQYF TGCAGCGTTGTAATTCCGGGAAGGAACATTCAGTACTTC
- - TRBJ2-7 TRBV6-2/TRBV6-3 CASSLTGSPYEQYF TGTGCCAGCAGTTTGACAGGATCCCCCTACGAGCAGTACTTC
- many TRBJ2-4 TRBV20-1 CSARLAGTNIQYF TGCAGTGCTAGACTCGCGGGAACGAACATTCAGTACTTC
- few TRBJ1-2 TRBV29-1 CSVPSLGGNNGGYTF TGCAGCGTTCCCTCCCTGGGGGGGAATAACGGTGGCTACACCTTC
TRBD2 - TRBJ2-1 TRBV5-5 CASSLRRGEAYNEQFF TGTGCCAGCAGCTTGCGGCGGGGGGAGGCCTACAATGAGCAGTTCTTC
- many TRBJ1-2 TRBV5-1 CASSLGTNYGYTF TGCGCCAGCAGCTTGGGGACAAACTATGGCTACACCTTC
TRBD1 few TRBJ1-1 TRBV4-1 CASSHRDSIEGTEAFF TGCGCCAGCAGCCACCGGGACAGTATCGAGGGAACTGAAGCTTTCTTT
- many TRBJ2-2 TRBV9 CASSVFSRRPAGTSNTGELFF TGTGCCAGCAGCGTATTTTCACGGAGACCGGCAGGGACCTCGAACACCGGGGAGCTGTTTTTT
- - TRBJ2-7 TRBV6-1 CASSDWHEQYF TGTGCCAGCAGTGATTGGCACGAGCAGTACTTC
- many TRBJ1-4 TRBV19 CASSIRTTTNEKLFF TGTGCCAGTAGTATCCGGACGACAACTAATGAAAAACTGTTTTTT
- few TRBJ2-2 TRBV19 CASSIRAQEDTGELFF TGTGCCAGTAGTATAAGGGCACAGGAAGACACCGGGGAGCTGTTTTTT
- - TRBJ1-4 TRBV4-2 CASSRLQLLNEKLFF TGTGCCAGCAGCCGCCTACAGTTACTTAATGAAAAACTGTTTTTT
TRBD2 few TRBJ2-5 TRBV6-2/TRBV6-3 CASSPRGYQETQYF TGTGCCAGCAGTCCGCGGGGGTACCAAGAGACCCAGTACTTC
- few TRBJ2-7 TRBV5-1 CASSSPSSYEQYF TGCGCCAGCAGCTCACCTAGCTCCTACGAGCAGTACTTC
- few TRBJ2-2 TRBV18 CASSSRATNTGELFF TGTGCCAGCTCATCCAGGGCCACGAACACCGGGGAGCTGTTTTTT
- many TRBJ1-6 TRBV21-1 CASSLNLTGGFYNSPLHF TGTGCCAGCAGCCTCAACTTGACAGGGGGCTTCTATAATTCACCCCTCCACTTT
- - TRBJ1-4 TRBV20-1 CSARAGRVGEKLFF TGCAGTGCTAGAGCCGGCAGGGTAGGAGAAAAACTGTTTTTT
- few TRBJ1-1 TRBV18 CASSPGRVEAFF TGTGCCAGCTCACCTGGGCGGGTTGAAGCTTTCTTT
- few TRBJ2-5 TRBV12-3/TRBV12-4 CASSLGGPTQYF TGTGCCAGCAGTTTAGGAGGGCCGACCCAGTACTTC
- few TRBJ1-1 TRBV5-1 CASSPEGGHTEAFF TGCGCCAGCAGCCCCGAGGGGGGTCATACTGAAGCTTTCTTT
- many TRBJ1-5 TRBV19 CASSINWGSSYQPQHF TGTGCCAGTAGTATAAATTGGGGGTCTTCTTATCAGCCCCAGCATTTT
TRBD2 - TRBJ2-7 TRBV3-1 CAGSDSGLARGYEQYF TGTGCCGGCAGCGATTCGGGACTAGCCAGGGGCTACGAGCAGTACTTC
TRBD1 few TRBJ2-2 TRBV20-1 CSARGPGGPGELFF TGCAGTGCTAGAGGGCCAGGGGGCCCCGGGGAGCTGTTTTTT
TRBD2 - TRBJ2-3 TRBV12-3/TRBV12-4 CASTSGLAASDTQYF TGTGCCAGCACCTCCGGACTAGCGGCCTCAGATACGCAGTATTTT
- few TRBJ2-3 TRBV19 CASSPGTYVYTDTQYF TGTGCCAGTAGTCCCGGGACCTACGTTTACACAGATACGCAGTATTTT
TRBD2 - TRBJ2-7 TRBV27 CASSPEGLAGVHEQYF TGTGCCAGCAGTCCAGAGGGACTAGCGGGAGTCCACGAGCAGTACTTC
- - TRBJ1-4 TRBV4-1 CASSQTPGEKLFF TGCGCCAGCAGCCAAACTCCGGGAGAAAAACTGTTTTTT
- - TRBJ2-7 TRBV20-1 CSAMRGLGYEQYF TGCAGTGCTATGCGGGGGCTCGGTTACGAGCAGTACTTC
TRBD1 few TRBJ1-1 TRBV6-5 CASSKTGGMNTEAFF TGTGCCAGCAGTAAGACAGGGGGGATGAACACTGAAGCTTTCTTT
TRBD2 many TRBJ2-3 TRBV7-6 CASSDGRSLAGVNPTDTQYF TGTGCCAGCAGCGATGGAAGATCACTAGCGGGGGTTAACCCCACAGATACGCAGTATTTT
TRBD1 - TRBJ1-2 TRBV24-1 CATSEWTGLNYGYTF TGTGCCACCAGTGAGTGGACAGGGCTTAACTATGGCTACACCTTC
- few TRBJ1-1 TRBV15 CATSGLYSANTEAFF TGTGCCACCAGCGGTCTATACTCAGCGAACACTGAAGCTTTCTTT
- - TRBJ2-7 TRBV28 CASSLWDSYEQYF TGTGCCAGCAGTTTATGGGACAGCTACGAGCAGTACTTC